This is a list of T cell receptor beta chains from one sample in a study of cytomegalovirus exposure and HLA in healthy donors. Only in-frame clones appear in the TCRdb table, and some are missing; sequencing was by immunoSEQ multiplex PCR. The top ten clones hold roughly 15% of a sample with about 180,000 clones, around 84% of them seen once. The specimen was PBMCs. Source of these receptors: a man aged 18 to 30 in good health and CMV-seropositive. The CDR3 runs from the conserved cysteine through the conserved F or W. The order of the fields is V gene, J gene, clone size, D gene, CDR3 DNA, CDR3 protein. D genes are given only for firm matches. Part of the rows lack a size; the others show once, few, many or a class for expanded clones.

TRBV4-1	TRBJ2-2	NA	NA	TGCGCCAGCAGCTCCCGGGTTTCGAACACCGGGGAGCTGTTTTTT	CASSSRVSNTGELFF
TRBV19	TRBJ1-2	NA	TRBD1	TGTGCCAGTAGTACCCGGACAGGGGACAATGGCTACACCTTC	CASSTRTGDNGYTF
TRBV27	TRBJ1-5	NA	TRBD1	TGTGCCAGCAGGTCGGGACAGGGGGTTCGGCAGCCCCAGCATTTT	CASRSGQGVRQPQHF
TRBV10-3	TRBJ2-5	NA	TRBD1	TGTGCCATCAGTGAGAGGTCAGGGGGCAAGGAGACCCAGTACTTC	CAISERSGGKETQYF
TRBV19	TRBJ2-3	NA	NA	TGTGCCAGTAGTATGCGAGCGGTGGGTACAGATACGCAGTATTTT	CASSMRAVGTDTQYF
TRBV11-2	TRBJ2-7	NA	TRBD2	TGTGCCAGCAGACCCCTCGGCGGGAGGAACTCCTACGAGCAGTACTTC	CASRPLGGRNSYEQYF
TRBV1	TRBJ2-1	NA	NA	TGCACCAGCAGCCAAGGTCTTCAGCGGCTGAACAATGAGCAGTTCTTC	CTSSQGLQRLNNEQFF
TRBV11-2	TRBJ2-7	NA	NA	TGTGCCAGCAGCTTAGATGGCCAGGGAAAACAGTACTTC	CASSLDGQGKQYF
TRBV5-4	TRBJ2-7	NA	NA	TGTGCCAGCAGCTTGAAGGGCGCTAGCGTCTCCTACGAGCAGTACTTC	CASSLKGASVSYEQYF
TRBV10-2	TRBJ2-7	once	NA	TGCGCCAGCAGTATACTTCTAGGACTTTCCTACGAGCAGTACTTC	CASSILLGLSYEQYF
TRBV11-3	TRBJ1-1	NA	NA	TGTGCCAGCAGCCGGGACTTTCTGAACACTGAAGCTTTCTTT	CASSRDFLNTEAFF
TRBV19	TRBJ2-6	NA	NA	TGTGCCAGTAGTTCGGGCTCTGGGGCCAACGTCCTGACTTTC	CASSSGSGANVLTF
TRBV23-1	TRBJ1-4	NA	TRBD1	TGCGCCAGCACAAACAGGGGGCGAAGTGAAAAACTGTTTTTT	CASTNRGRSEKLFF
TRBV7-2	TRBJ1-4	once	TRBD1	TGTGCCAGCAGCTTGGGGGGACAGGTTAATGAAAAACTGTTTTTT	CASSLGGQVNEKLFF
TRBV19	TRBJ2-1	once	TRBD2	TGTGCCAGTACGGGAGGGAAAGGGAGCTCCTACAATGAGCAGTTCTTC	CASTGGKGSSYNEQFF
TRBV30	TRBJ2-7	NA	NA	TGTGCCTGGATGGTCAGGTCCAACGAGCAGTACTTC	CAWMVRSNEQYF
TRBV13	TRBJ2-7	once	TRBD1	TGTGCCAGCAGCTTAGCGGACAGGGAGAACTACGAGCAGTACTTC	CASSLADRENYEQYF
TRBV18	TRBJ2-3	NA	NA	TGTGCCAGCTCACCACAGACAGAAACTAGCACAGATACGCAGTATTTT	CASSPQTETSTDTQYF
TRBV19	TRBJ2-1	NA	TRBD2	TGTGCCAGTAGTACAATAGCGGGAGTCCCCTACAATGAGCAGTTCTTC	CASSTIAGVPYNEQFF
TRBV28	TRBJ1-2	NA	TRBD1	TGTGCCAGCAGTTCGGCCCAGGGGGACTATGGCTACACCTTC	CASSSAQGDYGYTF
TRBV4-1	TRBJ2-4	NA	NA	TGCGCCAGCAGCCGCCCCACGTCCGGGTTAGCCAAAAACATTCAGTACTTC	CASSRPTSGLAKNIQYF
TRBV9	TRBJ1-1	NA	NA	TGTGCCAGCAGCTTGGAGGACACTGAAGCTTTCTTT	CASSLEDTEAFF
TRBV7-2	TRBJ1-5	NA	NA	TGTGCCAGCAGCGGGGGGGTAGGTCAGCCCCAGCATTTT	CASSGGVGQPQHF
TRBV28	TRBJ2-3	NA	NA	TGTGCCAGCAGTAAGCGGTACACAGATACGCAGTATTTT	CASSKRYTDTQYF
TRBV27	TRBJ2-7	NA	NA	TGTGCCAGCAGTTCGTTCCAGGGGGCGGGAGTATTAACCCCTTACGAGCAGTACTTC	CASSSFQGAGVLTPYEQYF
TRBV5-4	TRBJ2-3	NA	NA	TGTGCCAGCAGCTTTAACGGCGGGGTTAGCACAGATACGCAGTATTTT	CASSFNGGVSTDTQYF
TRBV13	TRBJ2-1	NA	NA	TGTGCCAGCAGCTTAGGCCGAAGGGGGACCCAGTTCTTC	CASSLGRRGTQFF
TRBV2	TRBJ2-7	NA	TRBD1	TGTGCCAGCAGTGAAGGGACAGGGGGCGGCGAGCAGTACTTC	CASSEGTGGGEQYF
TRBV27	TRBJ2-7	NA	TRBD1	TGTGCCAGCAGTCCCCACAAACAGGGGGGCTCCTACGAGCAGTACTTC	CASSPHKQGGSYEQYF
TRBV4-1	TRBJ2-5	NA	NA	TGCGCCAGCAGGTCTATAAGTCAAGAGACCCAGTACTTC	CASRSISQETQYF
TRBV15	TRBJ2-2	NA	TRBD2	TGTGCCACCAGCAGAGGAGGACTAGAGGTCGGGGAGCTGTTTTTT	CATSRGGLEVGELFF
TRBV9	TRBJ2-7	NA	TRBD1	TGTGCCAGCAGCTCCCGGGACACAGGGGACGAGCAGTACTTC	CASSSRDTGDEQYF
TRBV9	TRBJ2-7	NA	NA	TGTGCCAGCAGCGTAGAGCCAGGTGGTGCCTACGAGCAGTACTTC	CASSVEPGGAYEQYF